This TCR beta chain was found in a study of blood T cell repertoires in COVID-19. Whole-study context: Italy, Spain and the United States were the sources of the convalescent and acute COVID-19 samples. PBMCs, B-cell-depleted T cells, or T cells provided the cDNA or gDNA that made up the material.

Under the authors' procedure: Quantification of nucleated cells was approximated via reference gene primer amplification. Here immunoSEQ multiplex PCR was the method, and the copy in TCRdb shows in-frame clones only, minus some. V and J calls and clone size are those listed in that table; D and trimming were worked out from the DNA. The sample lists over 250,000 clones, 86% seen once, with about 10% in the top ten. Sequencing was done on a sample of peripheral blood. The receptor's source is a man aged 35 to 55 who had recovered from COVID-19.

This chain's CDR3 is CASSAGLAGGTDTQYF. For the CDR3, the DNA is TGTGCCAGCAGCGCCGGACTAGCGGGAGGCACAGATACGCAGTATTTT. J is TRBJ2-3 and V is TRBV7-3; TRBD2 aligns across 13 bases. The CDR3 loop spans 16 amino acids. Losses at the gene ends were 5 bases for V and 1 base for J; bases not matched to a gene: 3. Germline CDR1 is SGHTA and CDR2 is FQGTGA.